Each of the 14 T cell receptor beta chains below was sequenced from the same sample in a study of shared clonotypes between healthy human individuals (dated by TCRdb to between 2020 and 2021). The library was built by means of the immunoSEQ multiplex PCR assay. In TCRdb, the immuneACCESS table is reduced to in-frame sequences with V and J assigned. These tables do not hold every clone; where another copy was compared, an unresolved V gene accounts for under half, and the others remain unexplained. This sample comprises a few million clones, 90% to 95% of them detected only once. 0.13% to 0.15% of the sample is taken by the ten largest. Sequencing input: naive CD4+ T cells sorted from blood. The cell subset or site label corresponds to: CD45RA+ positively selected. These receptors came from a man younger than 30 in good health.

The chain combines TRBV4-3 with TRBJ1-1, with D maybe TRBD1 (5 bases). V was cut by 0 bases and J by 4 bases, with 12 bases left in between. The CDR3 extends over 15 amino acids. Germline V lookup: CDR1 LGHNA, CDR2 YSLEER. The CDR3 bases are TGCGCCAGCAGCCAAGATCTCGGCGGGGCCACTGAAGCTTTCTTT. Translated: CASSQDLGGATEAFF.

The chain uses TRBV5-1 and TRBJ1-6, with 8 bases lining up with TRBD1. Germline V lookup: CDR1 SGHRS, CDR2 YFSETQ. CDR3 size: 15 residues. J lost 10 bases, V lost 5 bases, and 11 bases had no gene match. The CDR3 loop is CASSISGQGRSPLHF. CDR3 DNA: TGCGCCAGCAGTATTTCCGGACAGGGTAGATCACCCCTCCACTTT.

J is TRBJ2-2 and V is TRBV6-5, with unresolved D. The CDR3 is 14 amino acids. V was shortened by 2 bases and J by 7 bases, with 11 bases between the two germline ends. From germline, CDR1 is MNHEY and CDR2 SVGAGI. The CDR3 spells CASSYGRIFGELFF. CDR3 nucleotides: TGTGCCAGCAGTTACGGAAGAATATTCGGGGAGCTGTTTTTT.

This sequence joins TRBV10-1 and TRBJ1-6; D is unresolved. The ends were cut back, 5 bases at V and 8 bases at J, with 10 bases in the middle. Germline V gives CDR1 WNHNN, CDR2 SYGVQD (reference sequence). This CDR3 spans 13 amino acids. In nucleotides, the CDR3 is TGCGCCAGCAGTCAGTTAGTGGATTCACCCCTCCACTTT. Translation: CASSQLVDSPLHF.

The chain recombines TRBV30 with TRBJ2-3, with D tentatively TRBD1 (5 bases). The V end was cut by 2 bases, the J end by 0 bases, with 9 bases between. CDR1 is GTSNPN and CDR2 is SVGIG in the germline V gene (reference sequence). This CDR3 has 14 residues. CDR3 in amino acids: CAWSSGISTDTQYF. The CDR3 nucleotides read TGTGCCTGGAGTTCAGGGATTAGCACAGATACGCAGTATTTT.

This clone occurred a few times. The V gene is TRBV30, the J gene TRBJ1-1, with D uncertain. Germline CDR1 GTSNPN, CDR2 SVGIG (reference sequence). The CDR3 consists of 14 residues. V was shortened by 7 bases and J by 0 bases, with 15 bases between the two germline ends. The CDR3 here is CASRRGIMNTEAFF. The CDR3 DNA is TGTGCCTCTAGGCGCGGGATAATGAACACTGAAGCTTTCTTT. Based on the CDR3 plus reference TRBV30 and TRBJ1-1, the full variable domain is SQTIHQWPATLVQPVGSPLSLECTVEGTSNPNLYWYRQAAGRGLQLLFYSVGIGQISSEVPQNLSASRPQDRQFILSSKKLLLSDSGFYLCASRRGIMNTEAFFGQGTRLTVV.

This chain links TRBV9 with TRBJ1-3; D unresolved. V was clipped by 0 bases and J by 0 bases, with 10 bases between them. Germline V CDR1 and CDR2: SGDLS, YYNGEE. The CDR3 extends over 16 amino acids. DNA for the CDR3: TGTGCCAGCAGCGTAGACCAGGCGGTCTCTGGAAACACCATATATTTT. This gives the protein CASSVDQAVSGNTIYF.

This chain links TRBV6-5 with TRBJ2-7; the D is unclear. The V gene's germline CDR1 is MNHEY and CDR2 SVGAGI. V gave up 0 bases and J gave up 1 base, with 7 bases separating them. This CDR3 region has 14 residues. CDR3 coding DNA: TGTGCCAGCAGTTACTCGTCAGTATCCTACGAGCAGTACTTC. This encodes CASSYSSVSYEQYF.

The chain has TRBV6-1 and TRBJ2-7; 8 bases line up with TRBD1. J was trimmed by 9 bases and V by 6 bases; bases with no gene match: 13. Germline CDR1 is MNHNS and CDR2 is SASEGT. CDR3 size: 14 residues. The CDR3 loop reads CASSEPGQAPPQYF. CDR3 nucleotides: TGTGCCAGCAGCGAACCGGGACAGGCACCGCCGCAGTACTTC.

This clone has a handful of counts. The CDR3 loop reads CASRKASDRSSPLHF. The DNA of the CDR3 is TGTGCCAGCAGAAAGGCATCGGACCGAAGTTCACCCCTCCACTTT. The rearrangement uses TRBV5-4 and TRBJ1-6, with no clear D. This CDR3 has 15 amino acids. Trimming took 5 bases from V and 9 from J, leaving 18 bases between them. CDR1 is SGHNT and CDR2 is YYREEE in the germline V gene (reference sequence).

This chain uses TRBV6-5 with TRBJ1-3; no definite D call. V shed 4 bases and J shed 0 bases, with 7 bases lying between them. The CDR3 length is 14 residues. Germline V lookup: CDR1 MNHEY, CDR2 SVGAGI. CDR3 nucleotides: TGTGCCAGCAGTTTCGGGAACTCTGGAAACACCATATATTTT. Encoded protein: CASSFGNSGNTIYF.

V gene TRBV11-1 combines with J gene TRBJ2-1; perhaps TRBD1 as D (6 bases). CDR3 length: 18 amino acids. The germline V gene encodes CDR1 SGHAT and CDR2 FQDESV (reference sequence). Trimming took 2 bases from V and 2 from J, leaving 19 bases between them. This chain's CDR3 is CASSLPKGERTPYNEQFF. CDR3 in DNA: TGTGCCAGCAGCTTACCTAAGGGGGAGCGGACTCCCTACAATGAGCAGTTCTTC.

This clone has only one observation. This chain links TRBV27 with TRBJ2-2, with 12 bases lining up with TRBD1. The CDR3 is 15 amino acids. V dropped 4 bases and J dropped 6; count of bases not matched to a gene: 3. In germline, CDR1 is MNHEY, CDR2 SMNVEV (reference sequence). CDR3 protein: CASSWDRGRPGELFF. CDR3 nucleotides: TGTGCCAGCAGTTGGGACAGGGGGCGCCCCGGGGAGCTGTTTTTT.

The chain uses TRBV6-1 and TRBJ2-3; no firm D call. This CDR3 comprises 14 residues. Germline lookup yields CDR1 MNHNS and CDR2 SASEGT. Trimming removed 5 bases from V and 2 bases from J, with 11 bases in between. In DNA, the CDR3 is TGTGCCAGCAGTAAAGGTTATTTCACAGATACGCAGTATTTT. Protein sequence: CASSKGYFTDTQYF.